The rows below give T cell receptor beta chains drawn from one sample of a study of naive and memory T cell subsets. TCRdb fed the UMI-ligation and nested PCR reads into MiXCR, producing one record per CDR3 protein. The sample lists about 90,000 distinct CDR3 sequences, roughly 7% seen once, with 1.5% to 2% in the top ten. Input material: central memory CD4+ T cells from blood. The receptors originated from a human donor in good health. CDR3s leave out the opening cysteine and the closing phenylalanine or tryptophan.

cdr3_length	v_call	j_call	cdr3_aa
11	TRBV29-1	TRBJ2-7	SARGDSSYEQY
12	TRBV19	TRBJ2-1	ASSIPTRLNEQF
11	TRBV18	TRBJ1-4	ASSPGANEKLF
11	TRBV20-1	TRBJ2-5	STGMDIQETQY
12	TRBV6-2/TRBV6-3	TRBJ2-1	ASRESAPTNEQF
12	TRBV5-1	TRBJ2-5	ASSFSRNKETQY
10	TRBV11-1	TRBJ2-7	ASSLDGFEQY
10	TRBV3-1	TRBJ1-1	ASGRGNTEAF
12	TRBV20-1	TRBJ2-1	SASERAYYNEQF
14	TRBV6-2/TRBV6-3	TRBJ2-1	ASSYAGGGAGYEQF
11	TRBV18	TRBJ2-7	ASSRGAYYEQY
11	TRBV28	TRBJ1-2	ASRKGGYYGYT
11	TRBV24-1	TRBJ2-1	ATGAPSYNEQF
10	TRBV12-3/TRBV12-4	TRBJ2-2	ASSFGSGELF
13	TRBV28	TRBJ1-6	ASSFIRGVDSPLH
13	TRBV7-2	TRBJ2-7	ASSWTGGGTYEQY
15	TRBV5-5	TRBJ2-3	ASSLRKGKVTADTQY
14	TRBV7-2	TRBJ1-4	ASSLERAGRLGKLF
12	TRBV6-2/TRBV6-3	TRBJ1-1	ASSPVGRGGEAF
13	TRBV9	TRBJ1-3	ASSVEPASGNTIY
14	TRBV7-9	TRBJ2-6	ASSGQGTSGANVLT
12	TRBV4-1	TRBJ1-2	ASSQAAGRNGYT
10	TRBV3-1	TRBJ1-2	ASSSLSYGYT
10	TRBV6-1	TRBJ2-3	ASSESELTQY
13	TRBV20-1	TRBJ2-3	SASFLAVSTDTQY
10	TRBV7-2	TRBJ2-3	ASSLYTDTQY
11	TRBV20-1	TRBJ2-5	SARVGLKVTQY
15	TRBV20-1	TRBJ2-3	SARQVTTSGRATTQY
11	TRBV25-1	TRBJ2-3	ATKRGTVDTQY
11	TRBV12-3/TRBV12-4	TRBJ1-4	ASSGGLGEKLF
12	TRBV7-9	TRBJ1-2	ASSTGATNYGYT
15	TRBV7-8	TRBJ2-3	ASSLGGLAGGRDTQY
15	TRBV15	TRBJ2-1	ATPTGTSGFGDNEQF
14	TRBV6-2/TRBV6-3	TRBJ2-1	ASRDHHRASYKEQF
12	TRBV5-1	TRBJ2-7	ASSSGTSPGEQY
9	TRBV28	TRBJ1-1	ASSLLGQAF
11	TRBV12-5	TRBJ2-3	ASGLVRTDTQY
14	TRBV11-1	TRBJ2-2	ASVLLAFANTGELF
11	TRBV7-2	TRBJ2-3	ASSRGDVDTQY
10	TRBV2	TRBJ2-1	ASTRRVNEQF
15	TRBV14	TRBJ2-1	ASSPRDRVGSYNEQF
12	TRBV20-1	TRBJ1-1	SANSGEGEPEAF